This TCR beta chain was profiled in a study of cytomegalovirus exposure and HLA in healthy donors (dated by TCRdb to 2017 to 2019). Study-level background: An earlier analysis of roughly 630 of the donors reported 276 Gb of sequence data and 117 million unique TCR beta sequences from 150 million to 200 million T cells. An early release that covered fewer than 800 HLA-typed donors contained around 300 gigabases of sequencing data and about 93 million unique TCR sequences. Of the 398 genotyped donors, 65% to 90% were placed in the genetic ancestry cluster associated with self-reported Caucasian donors. The study was designed to test whether signatures of past pathogen exposure could be identified by cataloging public T cell receptors. The study used immunosequencing to profile the T cell repertoires of 600 to 850 subjects and linked those repertoires to cytomegalovirus serostatus. A separate validation cohort of 90 to 150 different subjects was used in addition to the roughly 700-subject first cohort. High-throughput TCR immunosequencing, statistical association of individual TCRs with disease status, and machine learning were combined to predict cytomegalovirus infection status. A later analysis re-examined previously published TCR beta repertoires from hundreds of donors and added high-resolution HLA genotyping to investigate patterns of TCR occurrence. Rather than drawing on any new phenotypic data, the later analysis identified candidate immune exposures from TCR beta sequences and the way those sequences occurred across donors. To decide whether each TCR beta V gene segment behaved as functional or pseudogenic, an earlier analysis of approximately 620 of the donors relied on high-throughput TCR beta sequencing. Alongside the repertoire data, information on donor age, sex, ethnicity and CMV serostatus was compiled. A later genetic analysis used genome-wide SNP genotypes for about 65% of the roughly 670 donors, treating that subset as a discovery cohort. Every repertoire in the discovery cohort had been generated on one and the same sequencing platform. Both class I and class II loci were covered by HLA typing, at four-digit resolution. Typing coverage varied by locus: roughly 629-630 donors for A, B, C, DRB1 and DQB1; roughly 510 for DQA1; around 570 for DPA1; 450 to 480 for DPB1. Roughly 5 DR-DQ haplotypes were handled as single units for association and clustering, since linkage in the cohort was strong. On average, around 230,000 unique TCR beta nucleotide sequences were sequenced per donor among 300 to 500 genotyped donors of the cohort, with roughly a sixth of those sequences being non-productive. Broad study findings and their caveats: A further reported finding was that TCR beta sequences accurately predicted the HLA-A and HLA-B alleles for most subjects in the first cohort. Because some donors lacked HLA typing at each locus, the association tests relied only on the typed subset. Compared with equally common non-associated chains, HLA-associated TCR beta chains in a later analysis were more clonally expanded and had lower generation probabilities. Most TCR sequences were seen in very few donors, while some public TCRs were found in many individuals. In vitro tests confirmed that a few of the cytomegalovirus-associated TCR beta chains recognize cytomegalovirus antigens. In an earlier analysis of 587 of the donors, most TCR beta V segments appeared in productive rearrangements about 90% or about 30% of the time, broadly matching IMGT annotations. For the cohort, immune exposure information was limited to CMV serostatus. In a later genetic analysis, a missense DCLRE1C variant was associated with V-gene and J-gene trimming of TCR beta chains, and the association was replicated in an independent cohort. In a later analysis, several top co-occurrence clusters were reported to appear linked to parvovirus B19, influenza, CMV and Epstein-Barr virus. The earlier analysis of some 560 of the donors excluded approximately 17 rarely observed V segments, including chromosome 9 orphons, because counts were too low. According to a later genetic analysis, donors in an Asian-associated ancestry cluster had fewer N-insertions in productive TCRs than the approximately 700-donor mean. The study gave a list of under 200 TCR beta chains associated with cytomegalovirus. Roughly uniform sequencing depth across donors was assumed in presence/absence analyses, although this assumption may not hold. Most CMV-associated TCR beta chains appeared to be HLA-restricted in a later analysis, and the HLA associations seemed to be driven largely by CMV exposure. It was suggested by the authors that the approach could potentially be generalized to other disease states and immunological phenotypes. The classifier was reported to diagnose cytomegalovirus status with high specificity and sensitivity in both the original cohort and the validation cohort. A cluster of highly shared sequence variants was judged likely to be a technical artifact of the sequencing pipeline. According to a later analysis, TCR association rates differed among HLA loci, with DRB1 alleles showing the most associated TCRs and HLA-C alleles showing the fewest. Only TCR beta chains were sequenced in this cohort, and the absence of alpha or paired-chain data limited detectable features. Linkage disequilibrium might explain the correlated functional status among segregating V segments, but an unknown experimental factor could not be excluded. Assigning TCR associations to individual alleles was difficult when HLA alleles, especially DR and DQ, strongly co-occurred. Specific HLA alleles were associated with 15,000 to 20,000 TCR beta sequences at a false discovery rate of 0.05 in a later analysis. Some IMGT-functional V segments, including TRBV6-2 and TRBV6-3, could not be told apart with the 87-base-pair reads, so those segments were excluded.

The germline V gene encodes CDR1 LGHNA and CDR2 YSLEER. From its cysteine to its phenylalanine, the CDR3 spans 15 amino acids. Only CDR3 DNA is held: 45 bases, read in frame from base 1. Here V drops 0 bases and J drops 7 bases, and the junction holds 8 bases not matched to any gene. The cohort was made up of about 610 healthy bone marrow donors. All cohort members were sampled while nominally healthy, although unrecorded immune exposures were likely present. The donor was CMV seronegative and was included in the group of several hundred seronegative cohort members. A peripheral blood sample was collected from each donor, and TCR beta sequencing was performed on peripheral blood mononuclear cells. Genomic DNA extraction from the blood cell samples was performed with the Qiagen DNeasy Blood Extraction Kit. As to this clone: Its antigen is currently not known. There are no base qualities to consult, and no much larger clone falls within one base.

The library came from the immunoSEQ multiplex PCR assay. The multiplex PCR relied on a mix of 60 forward primers for TCR Vbeta segments and 13 reverse primers for TCR Jbeta segments. Amplification of the CDR3 region of rearranged TCR beta genes was performed with a multiplex PCR assay on genomic DNA. On the Illumina HiSeq System, the amplified TCR beta libraries were sequenced as 87-base-pair reads. The authors' pipeline ran thus. In a later analysis, 70 million to 95 million unique TCR beta chains were counted across the approximately 670 repertoires, and around 10 million of these chains were shared by at least two donors. Raw reads were error-corrected and collapsed into unique sequences with a nearest-neighbor algorithm that merged closely related sequences to remove PCR and sequencing errors. Alignment of CDR3 sequences to IMGT reference sequences was used to assign V, D and J gene segments. For a sequence to be retained, a match of at least six nucleotides to both a V gene segment and a J gene segment was required. A rearrangement counted as productive if the CDR3 had no stop codons and remained in frame with V and J, and every other rearrangement counted as non-productive. CDR3 was defined by IMGT convention, running from the second conserved V-encoded cysteine to the conserved J-encoded phenylalanine. The earlier analysis of some 580 of the donors excluded any sequence lacking an unambiguous match to a single V gene segment. In an earlier analysis of approximately 560 of the donors, a V segment was called functional when productive rearrangements were above 56.7%, and segregating when the standard deviation between donors exceeded 5%. A statistical classification framework was built for diagnosing cytomegalovirus status from the catalog of TCR beta chain sequences. In a later analysis, V and J genes were assigned by comparing TCR nucleotide sequences against IMGT/GENE-DB human TR gene sequences. Using the TCRdist pipeline, a later analysis assigned CDR3 sequences along with most-parsimonious VDJ recombination scenarios. In a later analysis, every TCR beta chain was defined by the combination of its CDR3 amino acid sequence and its V-gene family, and reads without a unique V-gene family were dropped. As a way to deal with suspected cross-contamination and a sequencing artifact, a later analysis dropped 450 to 700 nucleotide sequences that were highly shared and had low generation probability. In a later analysis, a clonal expansion index was calculated for each public chain from normalized within-repertoire ranks of inferred template counts. A later analysis computed generation probabilities with a VDJ recombination model fitted to out-of-frame rearrangements, and checked the results against IGoR. In a later analysis, hypergeometric tests were used to score TCR-TCR, TCR-HLA and TCR-CMV co-occurrence, with a repertoire-size bias correction applied to TCR pairs. In a later analysis, false discovery rates were estimated by permuting HLA or CMV assignments 20 times. In a later analysis, co-occurring TCRs were grouped with DBSCAN, and TCRdist sequence similarity was added when clustering was performed within HLA-allele-positive subsets. Repertoires with fewer than 30,000 or more than 120,000 public chains were left out of co-occurrence clustering, as were about 5 repertoires with anomalous nucleotide sharing. The immuneACCESS repertoire file appears here via TCRdb, limited to in-frame rearrangements. These files lack a portion of the clones; in checked studies, under half of the deficit traces to unresolved V genes, and the cause of the others is not known. That table is the source of V, J and clone size, and D and trimming were worked out from the DNA. Within this sample are 90,000 to 110,000 clones, with around 73% of them counted one time only. The ten largest clones add up to approximately 8.4% of the sample.

Sequencing was done on a sample of PBMCs. This TCR derives from a man in his forties in good health and CMV-seronegative. The V and J genes are TRBV4-3 and TRBJ1-1; TRBD1 fits 7 bases in the junction. Here the CDR3 is given as CASSQDGTGVFEAFF. DNA sequence: TGCGCCAGCAGCCAAGACGGTACAGGGGTTTTTGAAGCTTTCTTT.